The rows below give T cell receptor beta chains drawn from one sample of a study of T cell responses to AZD1222 COVID-19 vaccine. The table came from immunoSEQ multiplex PCR; TCRdb's copy has only in-frame clones and leaves some out. The table records some 60,000 clones, 70% to 85% of them present only once. The sample was peripheral blood, taken on day 0 of AZD1222 vaccination. The source of these receptors is an adult in good health. Each CDR3 is given with its conserved first and last residue. D genes are given only for firm matches. Size is omitted from some rows. Given values are once, few, many or a class for expanded clones.

>.|TRBV19|.|TRBJ2-3
TGTGCCACCCGATTGTCCGGGGGCCGGGATACGCAGTATTTT
CATRLSGGRDTQYF
>.|TRBV30|TRBD1|TRBJ1-1
TGTGCCTGGAGTCCCAGGGGGGGGAACACTGAAGCTTTCTTT
CAWSPRGGNTEAFF
>.|TRBV28|.|TRBJ1-5
TGTGCCAGCAGCCGGGGGCATCAGCCCCAGCATTTT
CASSRGHQPQHF
>.|TRBV6-5|.|TRBJ1-2
TGTGCCAGCAGTTACTCGAGGCTTCTGGACTATGGCTACACCTTC
CASSYSRLLDYGYTF
>.|TRBV29-1|TRBD2|TRBJ2-7
TGCAGCGCCGGACTAGCGGGAGTAGGCTACGAGCAGTACTTC
CSAGLAGVGYEQYF
>.|TRBV1|.|TRBJ2-7
TGCACCAGCAGCCAAGATCGAGCGGGAGGGGACCACTACGAGCAGTACTTC
CTSSQDRAGGDHYEQYF
>once|TRBV7-9|TRBD1|TRBJ1-2
TGTGCCAGCAGGTTAAGGTCGAATACCGGGACAGACGAAAACTATGGCTACACCTTC
CASRLRSNTGTDENYGYTF
>.|TRBV6-5|.|TRBJ2-1
TGTGCCAGCAGTTACTCGCCTCGGGGGTACAATGAGCAGTTCTTC
CASSYSPRGYNEQFF
>.|TRBV2|.|TRBJ1-5
TGTGCCAGCAGAGTAGACATTGATAGCAATCAGCCCCAGCATTTT
CASRVDIDSNQPQHF
>.|TRBV27|TRBD1|TRBJ2-1
TGTGCCAGCAGTTCGGGACAGGGGCTCCGGGAGCAGTTCTTC
CASSSGQGLREQFF
>.|TRBV7-3|.|TRBJ2-3
TGTGCCAGCAGCTTTCCGGAGGGCTCCAATACGCAGTATTTT
CASSFPEGSNTQYF
>once|TRBV3-1/TRBV3-2|.|TRBJ2-3
TGTGCCAGCAGCCAATTTAGCACAGATACGCAGTATTTT
CASSQFSTDTQYF
>.|TRBV12-3/TRBV12-4|.|TRBJ1-3
TGTGCCAGCAGTTTGGGAAACACCATATATTTT
CASSLGNTIYF
>.|TRBV7-9|.|TRBJ2-5
TGTGCCAGCAGCTTCAGGCGGCTTACACAAGAGACCCAGTACTTC
CASSFRRLTQETQYF
>.|TRBV15|.|TRBJ2-6
TGTGCCACCAGCAGAGACAGGCAAGGGGCCAACGTCCTGACTTTC
CATSRDRQGANVLTF
>.|TRBV3-1/TRBV3-2|.|TRBJ2-6
TGTGCCAGCAGCCAAGGGACCGGGGCTGGGGCCAACGTCCTGACTTTC
CASSQGTGAGANVLTF
>few|TRBV3-1/TRBV3-2|.|TRBJ2-7
TGTGCCAGCAGCCAACCGACAGGCCCCTACGAGCAGTACTTC
CASSQPTGPYEQYF
>.|TRBV3-1/TRBV3-2|.|TRBJ1-2
TGTGCCAGCAGCCAAGATAGGGGTTATGACTATGGCTACACCTTC
CASSQDRGYDYGYTF
>.|TRBV6-2/TRBV6-3|.|TRBJ2-7
TGTGCCAGCAGTTACTCGGCCCAGGGAATCTACGAGCAGTACTTC
CASSYSAQGIYEQYF
>.|TRBV9|TRBD2|TRBJ2-2
TGTGCCAGCAGCGTAGAGGTGGGAGGGCCCTCCTTTGGAGGGGAGCTGTTTTTT
CASSVEVGGPSFGGELFF
>.|TRBV7-9|TRBD1|TRBJ1-4
TGTGCCAGCAGCGTGCAGACAGGGGGGCTGGAAAAACTGTTTTTT
CASSVQTGGLEKLFF
>once|TRBV7-9|.|TRBJ1-3
TGTGCCAGCAGCACGGACCGAGGCTCTGGAAACACCATATATTTT
CASSTDRGSGNTIYF
>once|TRBV7-2|TRBD2|TRBJ2-1
TGTGCCAGCAGCTACTCCGGGACTAGCTCCTACAATGAGCAGTTCTTC
CASSYSGTSSYNEQFF
>.|TRBV7-2|TRBD2|TRBJ2-7
TGTGCCAGCAGCTTAACGGGGGGTAGGGAGCAGTACTTC
CASSLTGGREQYF
>.|TRBV28|TRBD1|TRBJ1-2
TGTGCCAGCCGCTGGGTGACAGGGGGCTATGGCTACACCTTC
CASRWVTGGYGYTF
>once|TRBV19|.|TRBJ1-1
TGTGCCAGTACCCCAAACACTAGGAACACTGAAGCTTTCTTT
CASTPNTRNTEAFF
>.|TRBV2|.|TRBJ1-2
TGTGCCAGCAGTGAAGCAGGACCTGGCTACACCTTC
CASSEAGPGYTF
>.|TRBV7-8|TRBD1|TRBJ2-3
TGTGCCAGCAGCTCACCAGATTACAGGGGCAGAGGTACAGATACGCAGTATTTT
CASSSPDYRGRGTDTQYF
>.|TRBV6-2/TRBV6-3|TRBD1|TRBJ1-2
TGTGCCAGCAGTTCCCCAACAGGGGTTTCTGGCTACACCTTC
CASSSPTGVSGYTF
>.|TRBV6-5|.|TRBJ1-1
TGTGCCAGCAGAGCACAGGGAGAGGGGACTGAAGCTTTCTTT
CASRAQGEGTEAFF
>.|TRBV24-1|.|TRBJ2-2
TGTGCCACCAGAGCGCCCGGCGATGACACCGGGGAGCTGTTTTTT
CATRAPGDDTGELFF
>.|TRBV6-5|TRBD1|TRBJ1-1
TGTGCCAGCACTGCGACAGGGGGCAATACTGAAGCTTTCTTT
CASTATGGNTEAFF
>.|TRBV5-1|.|TRBJ1-2
TGCGCCAGCAGCAATGCAGCTAACTATGGCTACACCTTC
CASSNAANYGYTF
>.|TRBV11-3|.|TRBJ1-1
TGTGCCAGCAGCTTAGAAAGTGGGCCTGGAACTGAAGCTTTCTTT
CASSLESGPGTEAFF
>.|TRBV21-1|.|TRBJ2-1
TGTGCCAGCAGCAAAGGACTAGCGGGACCGGAACATTACAATGAGCAGTTCTTC
CASSKGLAGPEHYNEQFF
>.|TRBV28|.|TRBJ2-2
TGTGCCAGCAGATCCCCGGGGGGCGGGTACGCCGGGGAGCTGTTTTTT
CASRSPGGGYAGELFF
>.|TRBV27|.|TRBJ1-1
TGTGCCAGCAGTTTAGAACGGACGTGGACTGAAGCTTTCTTT
CASSLERTWTEAFF
>.|TRBV3-1/TRBV3-2|.|TRBJ2-1
TGTGCCAGCTCTTTTAGCGACTATGAGCAGTTCTTC
CASSFSDYEQFF
>.|TRBV5-1|.|TRBJ1-1
TGCGCCAGCAGCTTGACCACCCTAAACACTGAAGCTTTCTTT
CASSLTTLNTEAFF
>.|TRBV12-3/TRBV12-4|.|TRBJ1-5
TGTGCCAGCACTCTTCTCGGTGAACCCCAGCATTTT
CASTLLGEPQHF
>few|TRBV28|.|TRBJ1-2
TGTGCCAGCAGTTACGAGGTTGTGGGCTACACCTTC
CASSYEVVGYTF
>.|TRBV11-3|.|TRBJ1-2
TGTGCCAGCAGCTTACAGACAGTCTATGGCTACACCTTC
CASSLQTVYGYTF
>.|TRBV4-2|TRBD2|TRBJ2-3
TGTGCCAGCAGCCAGGATGTAGCGGGGTTCACAGATACGCAGTATTTT
CASSQDVAGFTDTQYF
>.|TRBV6-2/TRBV6-3|TRBD1|TRBJ1-2
TGTGCCAGCAGTTACTTACAACAGGGGAGCTATGGCTACACCTTC
CASSYLQQGSYGYTF
>.|TRBV30|.|TRBJ2-2
TGTGCCTGGAACTGGCAAAACACCGGGGAGCTGTTTTTT
CAWNWQNTGELFF
>.|TRBV24-1|.|TRBJ2-3
TGTGCCACCAGTGATTTCCTTGGATCGGTGGATACGCAGTATTTT
CATSDFLGSVDTQYF
>.|TRBV11-2|.|TRBJ2-5
TGTGCCAGCAGCTTAGATATAGCTACCACTCAAGAGACCCAGTACTTC
CASSLDIATTQETQYF
>few|TRBV28|.|TRBJ1-2
TGTGCCAGCAGGCGGGACACATCCCCTCTATCTGACGGCTACACCTTC
CASRRDTSPLSDGYTF
>.|TRBV28|.|TRBJ1-1
TGTGCCAGCAGTCGAAGGGGTACCATGAACACTGAAGCTTTCTTT
CASSRRGTMNTEAFF
>.|TRBV10-3|.|TRBJ2-7
TGTGCCATCAGCGCATCCCCGGCAGGCTACTCCTACGAGCAGTACTTC
CAISASPAGYSYEQYF
>.|TRBV5-5|TRBD1|TRBJ2-1
TGTGCCAGCAGCTTGGTACAGGGGACCTACAATGAGCAGTTCTTC
CASSLVQGTYNEQFF
>.|TRBV7-2|.|TRBJ2-3
TGTGCCAGCAGCTTAGAGGCACCTCCTAGCACAGATACGCAGTATTTT
CASSLEAPPSTDTQYF
>.|TRBV18|.|TRBJ1-1
TGTGCCAGCTCACCGTTTAGGGGGGACGTTCGCGTAGCTTTCTTT
CASSPFRGDVRVAFF
>once|TRBV2|TRBD1|TRBJ1-5
TGTGCCAGCAGCCCGGGACAGGGGGCTTGGGGCAATCAGCCCCAGCATTTT
CASSPGQGAWGNQPQHF
>.|TRBV7-9|TRBD2|TRBJ2-5
TGTGCCAGCAGCCTAAGAGGGGGACTAGCGGGAGAAGAGACCCAGTACTTC
CASSLRGGLAGEETQYF
>.|TRBV5-6|.|TRBJ2-3
TGTGCCAGCAGCTTGGGAGGGCGCACAGATACGCAGTATTTT
CASSLGGRTDTQYF
>.|TRBV19|.|TRBJ2-2
TGTGCCAGTAGTAGAGGCCTGAACACCGGGGAGCTGTTTTTT
CASSRGLNTGELFF
>.|TRBV6-2/TRBV6-3|.|TRBJ1-1
TGTGCCAGCAGTTACTGGGGCGAGAACACTGAAGCTTTCTTT
CASSYWGENTEAFF
>.|TRBV3-1/TRBV3-2|TRBD1|TRBJ2-6
TGTGCCAGCAGCCAAGGGATGTGGACAGGGGATGATGGGGCCAACGTCCTGACTTTC
CASSQGMWTGDDGANVLTF
>.|TRBV27|.|TRBJ2-6
TGTGCCAGCAGTTCCAGACTAACTGGGGCCAACGTCCTGACTTTC
CASSSRLTGANVLTF